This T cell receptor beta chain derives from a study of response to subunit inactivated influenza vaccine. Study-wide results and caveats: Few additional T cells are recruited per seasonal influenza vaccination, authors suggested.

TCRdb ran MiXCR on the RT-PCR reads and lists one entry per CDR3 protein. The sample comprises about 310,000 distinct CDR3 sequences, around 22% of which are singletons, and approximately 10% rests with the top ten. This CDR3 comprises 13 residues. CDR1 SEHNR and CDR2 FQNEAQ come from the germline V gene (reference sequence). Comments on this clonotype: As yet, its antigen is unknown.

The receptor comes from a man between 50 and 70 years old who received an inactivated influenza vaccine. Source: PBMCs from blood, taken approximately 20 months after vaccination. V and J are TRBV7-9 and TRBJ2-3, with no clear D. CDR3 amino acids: CAADSTSTDTQYF. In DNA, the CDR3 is TGTGCAGCAGACTCGACTAGCACAGATACGCAGTATTTT.